Each of the 20 T cell receptor beta chains below was sequenced from the same sample in a study of neurological immune-mediated disorders. Each CDR3 protein gets one entry after TCRdb re-called the 5' RACE reads with MiXCR. The sample gives some 21,000 distinct CDR3 sequences, roughly 15% of which show up once; roughly 15% is in the top ten. Source material: PBMCs. The receptors shown here come from a female donor with HTLV-1-associated myelopathy (HAM/TSP).

This clonotype occurred many times. The V and J genes are TRBV20-1 and TRBJ2-7, with 7 bases fitting TRBD1. Germline CDR1 is DFQATT and CDR2 is SNEGSKA (reference sequence). The CDR3 runs to 13 residues. V was clipped by 3 bases and J by 6 bases; unmatched bases: 8. The CDR3 protein is CSASKTGWVEQYF. DNA of the CDR3: TGCAGTGCTAGCAAGACAGGGTGGGTCGAGCAGTACTTC.

The chain combines TRBV10-3 with TRBJ2-3; D perhaps matches TRBD2 (6 bases). CDR1 and CDR2 (germline): ENHRY, SYGVKD. The CDR3 is 12 residues long. Trimming removed 4 bases at V and 6 bases at J, with 8 bases between. The CDR3 loop is CAISAGDDTQYF. DNA of the CDR3: TGTGCCATCAGTGCGGGGGATGATACGCAGTATTTT.

There are many counts of this clonotype. The gene calls are TRBV4-1 and TRBJ2-1; a weak D match, TRBD1 (5 bases). CDR3 length equals 16 residues. CDR1 and CDR2 (germline): MGHRA, YSYEKL. The V end was cut by 3 bases, the J end by 9 bases, with 21 bases between. The DNA for the CDR3 is TGCGCCAGCAGCCAGCTGGACATGGCCTCGTCGGTTGAGCAGTTCTTC. Its protein is CASSQLDMASSVEQFF.

There are many counts of this clonotype. J is TRBJ1-5 and V is TRBV5-1; D gene uncertain. Germline V CDR1 and CDR2: SGHRS, YFSETQ. Trimming removed 4 bases from V and 0 bases from J, with 8 bases in between. The CDR3 runs to 14 residues. This chain's CDR3 is CASSPGISNQPQHF. The CDR3 DNA is TGCGCCAGCAGCCCTGGAATTAGCAATCAGCCCCAGCATTTT. Full variable domain (rest looked up from reference TRBV5-1 and TRBJ1-5): KAGVTQTPRYLIKTRGQQVTLSCSPISGHRSVSWYQQTPGQGLQFLFEYFSETQRNKGNFPGRFSGRQFSNSRSEMNVSTLELGDSALYLCASSPGISNQPQHFGDGTRLSIL.

This clonotype showed up many times. The rearrangement links TRBV20-1 to TRBJ2-7; the match to TRBD2 covers 9 bases. CDR3 length: 14 residues. The ends lost 5 bases at V and 6 bases at J; junction bases unmatched: 11. Germline lookup yields CDR1 DFQATT and CDR2 SNEGSKA (reference sequence). CDR3 in DNA: TGCAGTGCTCTAGAGAACATAGCGGGAGCCGAGCAGTACTTC. This gives the protein CSALENIAGAEQYF.

This clonotype was seen repeatedly, ten times or more. CDR3 in amino acids: CSVAPGGPGTGELFF. CDR3 coding DNA: TGCAGCGTCGCGCCGGGAGGGCCCGGAACCGGGGAGCTGTTTTTT. The gene calls are TRBV29-1 and TRBJ2-2; 8 positions match TRBD2. Looked up from germline, CDR1 is SQVTM and CDR2 is ANQGSEA. J gave up 5 bases and V 6 bases, and 11 bases lay outside the gene matches. This CDR3 comprises 15 residues.

This clonotype was observed many times. The chain joins TRBV6-5 to TRBJ1-2; tentatively, D is TRBD1 (6 bases). The CDR3 is made up of 14 amino acids. Germline V gene data show CDR1 as MNHEY and CDR2 as SVGAGI. V was pared by 2 bases and J by 4 bases, with 11 bases between. The CDR3 nucleotides read TGTGCCAGCAGTTACCAACAGGGAGGCTATGGCTACACCTTC. Translated, it gives CASSYQQGGYGYTF.

As to this clonotype: A much bigger clone sits one base away, suggesting this may be a read error. The V and J genes are TRBV20-1 and TRBJ2-5, with D possibly being TRBD2 (5 bases). The CDR3 totals 15 residues. Per germline, CDR1 DFQATT and CDR2 SNEGSKA (reference sequence). With 7 bases removed from V and 1 base from J, the gap between germline ends came to 19 bases. For the CDR3, the DNA is TGCAGTGTCAGGTCGGCCACCGGGGTCCAAGAGACCCAGTACTTC. It codes for CSVRSATGVQETQYF.

This clonotype was counted many times. The chain combines TRBV20-1 with TRBJ1-1, with a possible D match to TRBD1 (5 bases). The CDR3 consists of 15 residues. Trimming stripped 0 bases from V and 0 bases from J, with 11 bases between. Germline CDR1 DFQATT, CDR2 SNEGSKA (reference sequence). The CDR3 DNA follows: TGCAGTGCTAGAGACCCAGGGACGCTGAACACTGAAGCTTTCTTT. Its translation is CSARDPGTLNTEAFF.

This clonotype is medium-sized by share. The genes are TRBV5-1 and TRBJ2-6; a possible D gene is TRBD1 (5 bases). V lost 4 bases, J lost 0 bases, and 8 bases lay in between. Germline CDR1 and CDR2: SGHRS and YFSETQ. This CDR3 region has 15 residues. The CDR3 sequence is CASSQGPSGANVLTF. The CDR3 DNA reads as TGCGCCAGCAGCCAGGGTCCCTCTGGGGCCAACGTCCTGACTTTC.

This clonotype occurred many times. The chain couples TRBV5-1 to TRBJ2-2; D perhaps matches TRBD2 (5 bases). The ends were cut back, 6 bases at V and 2 bases at J, with 14 bases in the middle. In germline, CDR1 is SGHRS, CDR2 YFSETQ. This CDR3 is 15 amino acids long. The CDR3, as DNA: TGCGCCAGCACGGGATCCGGACCTAACACCGGGGAGCTGTTTTTT. This codes for CASTGSGPNTGELFF.

This clonotype was counted at least ten times. The chain combines TRBV20-1 with TRBJ2-1; possible D gene TRBD2, 6 bases. The CDR3 contains 16 residues. CDR1 DFQATT and CDR2 SNEGSKA come from the germline V gene (reference sequence). Trimming cost V 0 bases and J 3 bases, with 15 bases left between them. The CDR3: CSARDTVAARYNEQFF. DNA for the CDR3: TGCAGTGCTAGAGACACCGTAGCGGCCCGCTACAATGAGCAGTTCTTC.

This clonotype appeared many times. This chain connects TRBV5-1 to TRBJ1-2; perhaps TRBD1 as D (5 bases). V was trimmed by 2 bases and J by 4 bases, leaving 12 bases between them. Germline CDR1 SGHRS, CDR2 YFSETQ. The CDR3 runs 14 residues. In DNA form, the CDR3 reads TGCGCCAGCAGCTTTGAAGGGGTGAGCTATGGCTACACCTTC. Its translation: CASSFEGVSYGYTF.

This clonotype is medium-sized within its sample. This sequence joins TRBV21-1 and TRBJ1-5. TRBV21-1 counts as a pseudogene. This CDR3 region has 10 residues. The DNA for the CDR3 is TGTGCCATCAGGGATCAGCCCCAGCATTTT. This gives the protein CAIRDQPQHF.

This clonotype was seen ten or more times. The chain employs TRBV27 and TRBJ2-7; D not resolved. This CDR3 is 13 amino acids long. Germline V lookup: CDR1 MNHEY, CDR2 SMNVEV (reference sequence). V was clipped by 2 bases and J by 3 bases, with 8 bases between them. The CDR3 bases are TGTGCCAGCAGTTTAAGGATCCGCTACGAGCAGTACTTC. This encodes CASSLRIRYEQYF.

The chain recombines TRBV20-1 with TRBJ1-1, with D possibly being TRBD1 (5 bases). The CDR3 extends over 12 amino acids. V lost 3 bases and J 3 bases, leaving 8 bases between the germline ends. Per the germline V gene, CDR1 is DFQATT and CDR2 is SNEGSKA (reference sequence). The CDR3 coding sequence is TGCAGTGCTAGGGGGGGGGACACTGAAGCTTTCTTT. This encodes CSARGGDTEAFF.

This clonotype was found many times. The rearrangement uses TRBV9 and TRBJ2-7; 9 bases match TRBD1. In germline, CDR1 is SGDLS, CDR2 YYNGEE. The CDR3 sequence is 15 residues long. Trimming took 2 bases from V and 2 from J; bases not matched to a gene: 5. The CDR3 sequence is CASSVGQGDAYEQYF. Here the CDR3 DNA reads TGTGCCAGCAGCGTGGGACAGGGTGATGCCTACGAGCAGTACTTC.

This clonotype was counted at least ten times. V and J are TRBV2 and TRBJ2-7; D gene unclear. Trimming removed 3 bases from V and 0 bases from J, with 9 bases in between. Germline V gene sequence: CDR1 SNHLY, CDR2 FYNNEI. The CDR3 covers 14 residues. The CDR3 loop reads CASSDYSSSYEQYF. The CDR3 DNA sequence: TGTGCCAGCAGTGACTATTCGAGCTCCTACGAGCAGTACTTC.

This clonotype was counted ten times or more. The rearrangement links TRBV7-9 to TRBJ1-6, with 9 nucleotides matching TRBD1. This CDR3 region has 15 residues. Germline lookup yields CDR1 SEHNR and CDR2 FQNEAQ (reference sequence). The V gene end was trimmed by 3 bases and the J gene end by 7 bases; junction bases not matched to a gene: 4. CDR3 residues: CASSFGDRVNSPLHF. The DNA for the CDR3 is TGTGCCAGCAGCTTTGGGGACAGGGTAAATTCACCCCTCCACTTT.

This clonotype has a count of ten or more. The CDR3 here is CASSNSGGYNEQFF. The CDR3 coding sequence is TGCGCCAGCAGTAATTCAGGGGGCTACAATGAGCAGTTCTTC. The V gene is TRBV5-1, the J gene TRBJ2-1, with TRBD1 matching 7 bases. The J segment lost 3 bases and the V segment lost 5 bases, leaving 5 bases of the junction unmatched. The CDR3 spans 14 residues. CDR1 SGHRS and CDR2 YFSETQ come from the germline V gene.